Presented here are 2 T cell receptor beta chains from one specimen sequenced in a study of T cell responses to AZD1222 COVID-19 vaccine. Libraries were prepared by immunoSEQ multiplex PCR; TCRdb keeps only in-frame clonotypes and omits some of them. This sample yields about 140,000 clones, of which more than 90% are seen a single time; just over 3% belongs to the top ten. The material was peripheral blood, obtained on day 0 of AZD1222 vaccination. The receptors here all came from an adult in good health.

The V call is TRBV19, the J call TRBJ1-2; weak D call: TRBD1 (5 bases). CDR3 length: 13 residues. Trimming removed 2 bases from V and 6 bases from J, with 10 bases in between. The germline gives CDR1 LNHDA, CDR2 SQIVND (reference sequence). CDR3 amino acids: CASSISGGDGYTF. The CDR3 nucleotides are TGTGCCAGTAGTATATCCGGGGGAGATGGCTACACCTTC.

The DNA of the CDR3 is TGCGCCAGCAGCTTGGAAGTGTTATCTAGCACAGATACGCAGTATTTT. Protein: CASSLEVLSSTDTQYF. V usage is TRBV5-1 and J usage is TRBJ2-3; D remains ambiguous. Germline-derived CDR1 and CDR2 are SGHRS and YFSETQ. The CDR3 contains 16 residues. Deletions cut 0 bases from V and 0 bases from J, with 11 bases between.